This note documents a single T cell receptor (beta chain) sequence. The specificity of this receptor is unknown. Nothing much larger sits one base from this clone, and base qualities are not available. The time point tag for this specimen amounts to: baseline before oral tofacitinib. Lesional scalp punch biopsies and peripheral blood were obtained from alopecia areata patients. PBMCs were isolated by density centrifugation and stained for CD3, CD4 and CD8, and CD4+ and CD8+ T cells were sorted on a FACSAria. The germline V gene supplies CDR1 SNHLY and CDR2 FYNNEI. The junction carries 14 bases between V and J, which are trimmed by 8 bases and 2 bases respectively. The CDR3 goes from the cysteine to the phenylalanine over 14 residues. Here the CDR3 DNA is all that survives: 42 bases in frame from base 1. Library construction relied on the immunoSEQ multiplex PCR assay. To provide template for TCR sequencing, every sample had RNA extracted and reverse transcribed into cDNA. First-strand cDNA was synthesized using SuperScript III with a 2:1 mix of oligo-dT and random hexamers. A synthetic immune receptor repertoire was used to assess amplification bias, and residual bias was removed computationally. The original pipeline was this. Raw reads were preprocessed for error removal, and CDR3 was defined according to IMGT conventions as running from the conserved cysteine to phenylalanine. Clonality was computed as 1 minus the Shannon entropy, with the entropy normalized by log2 of the number of productive unique TCRs. Whether each scalp clone was CD4 or CD8 was inferred by checking scalp TCRbeta sequences against the CD4 and CD8 repertoires from sorted blood. TCRdb limited this immuneACCESS table to in-frame rearrangements with V and J called. A share of clones is missing; checked studies link under half to unresolved V genes, and the rest is unexplained. D and trimming were read from the DNA, whereas the V and J calls and clone size are those reported in that table. This sample comprises some 120,000 clones, approximately 53% of them detected only once. The ten largest clonotypes hold under 5% of the sample.

This specimen belongs to a study of CD8+ T cells in alopecia areata (dated by TCRdb to 2016 to 2019). With regard to the full study: Treated patients were enrolled in an open-label pilot trial of oral tofacitinib at 5 to 10 mg twice daily for moderate-to-severe alopecia areata. Human TCRbeta sequencing covered scalp tissue and sorted CD4+ and CD8+ peripheral blood T cells from patchy and totalis/universalis alopecia areata patients and healthy controls. RNA came from the PAXgene miRNA kit for fixed scalp, the miRNeasy kit for PBMCs, and the RNeasy kit for mouse skin. TCRbeta CDR3 regions were amplified by immunoSEQ multiplex PCR with 35 Vbeta forward and 13 Jbeta reverse primers. Tofacitinib was administered for 6 to 18 months, and 6 months of follow-up off drug were then conducted to assess delayed response and recurrence. Scalp clonality was compared among normal scalp (n=4), patchy alopecia areata scalp (n=8), and alopecia totalis/universalis scalp (n=8). Biopsies were taken from tofacitinib-treated patients at baseline and at 4 and 24 weeks of treatment, and a later scalp biopsy was taken in several of the tofacitinib-treated patients. High-throughput TCRbeta sequencing was used to examine T cell clonal expansion in alopecia areata in both the C3H/HeJ mouse model and human patients. Here is what the overall study found, with its caveats: TCR sequences shared between patients were less clear than in mice, possibly partly because of HLA diversity in the patient population. Higher clonality and more expanded CD8+ clones were observed in lesional scalp than in normal scalp, particularly in alopecia totalis/universalis, a finding suggestive of antigenic drive. Unlike mouse skin, where gammadelta T cells dominate, normal human skin contains resident alphabeta T cells that get sequenced too, which complicates analysis of the scalp TCR repertoire.

The chain is made from TRBV2 and TRBJ2-3; the D gene is possibly TRBD1, with 5 bases matching. The sequenced sample was CD4+ T cells sorted from blood, obtained at week 0. The clonotype comes from a human donor with alopecia areata. CDR3 region: CASVGLEITDTQYF. The nucleotide sequence is given as TGTGCCAGCGTGGGGCTAGAGATCACAGATACGCAGTATTTT.